One T cell receptor beta chain is described in this entry. Here immunoSEQ multiplex PCR was the method, and the copy in TCRdb shows in-frame clones only, minus some. This sample has some 180,000 clones, with approximately 92% found just once. This CDR3 contains 16 residues. Germline V gene sequence: CDR1 LGHNT, CDR2 FRNRAP. The V end lost 0 bases, the J end lost 5 bases, and 17 bases lay between the germline ends. This sample is drawn from a study of T cell responses to AZD1222 COVID-19 vaccine. As for the study in general: Second-dose recipients at about 4 or about 12 weeks were treated as one pooled group.

This receptor was taken from an adult in good health. The rearrangement links TRBV12-5 to TRBJ2-7; D possibly corresponds to TRBD1 (6 bases). The starting material was peripheral blood, obtained on day 0 of AZD1222 vaccination. Here the CDR3 reads CASGLVLGRGSDEQYF. The CDR3 bases are TGTGCTAGTGGTTTGGTACTAGGCAGGGGATCAGACGAGCAGTACTTC.